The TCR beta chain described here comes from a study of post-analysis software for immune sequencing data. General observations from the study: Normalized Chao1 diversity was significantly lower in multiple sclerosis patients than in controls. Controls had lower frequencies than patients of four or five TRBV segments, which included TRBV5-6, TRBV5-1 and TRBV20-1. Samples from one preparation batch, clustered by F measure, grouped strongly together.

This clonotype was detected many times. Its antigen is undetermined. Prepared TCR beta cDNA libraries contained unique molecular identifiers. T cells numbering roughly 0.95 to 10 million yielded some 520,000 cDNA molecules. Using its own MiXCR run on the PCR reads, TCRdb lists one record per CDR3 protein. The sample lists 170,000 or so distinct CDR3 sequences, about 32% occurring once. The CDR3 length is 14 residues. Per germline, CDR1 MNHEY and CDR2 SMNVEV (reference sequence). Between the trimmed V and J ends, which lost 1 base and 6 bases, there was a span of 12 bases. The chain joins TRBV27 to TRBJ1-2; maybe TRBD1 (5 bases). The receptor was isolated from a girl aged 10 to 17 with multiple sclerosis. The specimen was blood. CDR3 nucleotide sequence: TGTGCCAGCAGTTTATTTTTTGAGGGACATGGCTACACCTTC. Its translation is CASSLFFEGHGYTF.